The 4 T cell receptor beta chains below all came from one sample that was sequenced in a study of blood T cell repertoires in COVID-19 (dated by TCRdb to 2019 to 2021). Library preparation used the immunoSEQ multiplex PCR assay. Held by TCRdb, this immuneACCESS table contains in-frame sequences only and omits some clones. Under half of the omission traces to an unresolved V gene where checked; the cause of the rest is unknown. The sample table holds hundreds of thousands of clones, of which 70% to 90% were seen once. The biggest ten clones account for around 5.8% of the sample. The sequenced sample consisted of PBMCs or T cells enriched from blood (not recorded which). These receptors originate from a woman aged 40 to 50 who had recovered from COVID-19.

On this clone itself: The sample carries other DNA sequences with the same CDR3. The J gene is TRBJ1-1, the V gene TRBV12-3 or TRBV12-4, with 10 bases that match TRBD1. After removal of 6 bases from V and 5 bases from J, the junction contained 3 bases not matched to a gene. The CDR3 is made up of 13 amino acids. The CDR3 protein is CASSRTGGTEAFF. CDR3 coding DNA: TGTGCCAGCAGCCGGACAGGGGGGACTGAAGCTTTCTTT.

The J gene is TRBJ2-3, the V gene TRBV3-1 (or the pseudogene TRBV3-2), with 9 bases identical to TRBD2. V lost 4 bases, J lost 1 base, and 6 bases stayed unmatched. The germline CDR1 and CDR2 sequences are LGHDT and YNNKEL (reference sequence). The length of the CDR3 is 16 residues. Written as DNA, the CDR3 is TGTGCCAGCAGCCCTACCCAGCGGGGGGGCACAGATACGCAGTATTTT. Protein sequence: CASSPTQRGGTDTQYF.

This clone is a singleton in its sample. The chain carries TRBV3-1 (or the pseudogene TRBV3-2) and TRBJ2-7; D uncertain. The V and J ends lost 1 base and 6 bases respectively, with 7 bases between them. This CDR3 has 12 amino acids. From germline, CDR1 is LGHDT and CDR2 YNNKEL (reference sequence). CDR3 protein: CASSQGRREQYF. The CDR3 DNA follows: TGTGCCAGCAGCCAAGGCAGGCGCGAGCAGTACTTC.

The V and J genes are TRBV7-2 and TRBJ2-3; 8 bases match TRBD2. The CDR3 length is 14 residues. Germline lookup yields CDR1 SGHTA and CDR2 FQGNSA. With V trimmed by 4 bases and J by 8 bases, 8 bases remained unmatched. The CDR3 DNA reads as TGTGCCAGCAGCTCGGGACTAGGTTGGGGTACGCAGTATTTT. Amino acids: CASSSGLGWGTQYF. Complete variable domain (other parts from reference TRBV7-2 and TRBJ2-3): GAGVSQSPSNKVTEKGKDVELRCDPISGHTALYWYRQSLGQGLEFLIYFQGNSAPDKSGLPSDRFSAERTGGSVSTLTIQRTQQEDSAVYLCASSSGLGWGTQYFGPGTRLTVL.